Shown below are 10 T cell receptor beta chains from a single sample sequenced in a study of blood T cell repertoires in COVID-19 (dated by TCRdb to about 2020). Receptor amplification or capture employed the immunoSEQ multiplex PCR assay. TCRdb carries this immuneACCESS record with in-frame sequences only. Its versions omit some clonotypes, under half of them owing to an unresolved V gene in the studies checked, with the rest unexplained. In this sample the table shows 190,000 or so clones, more than 75% of which occur a single time. The top ten clones comprise around 9% of the sample. Sequenced sample: PBMCs or T cells enriched from blood (not recorded which). These receptors were collected from a woman aged 30 to 39 who had recovered from COVID-19.

CDR3 DNA sequence: TGTGCCAGCAGCTCAGGGACAGGGGGCGAAACTCAGCCCCAGCATTTT. Its protein is CASSSGTGGETQPQHF. The chain joins TRBV7-9 to TRBJ1-5, with 12 bases that match TRBD1. Germline lookup yields CDR1 SEHNR and CDR2 FQNEAQ (reference sequence). The CDR3 extends over 16 amino acids. Trimming took 4 bases from V and 6 from J; bases not matched to a gene: 7.

The chain employs TRBV6-6 and TRBJ2-7, with 8 nucleotides matching TRBD2. The CDR3 loop spans 18 amino acids. The J segment lost 0 bases and the V segment lost 5 bases, leaving 15 bases of the junction unmatched. Germline CDR1 and CDR2: MNHNY and SVGAGI (reference sequence). The CDR3 bases are TGTGCCAGCAGTCCCCTTATTAGCGGGATTAGAATCTCCTACGAGCAGTACTTC. Translation: CASSPLISGIRISYEQYF.

The V call is TRBV29-1, the J call TRBJ2-3; a weak D match, TRBD1 (5 bases). Trimming removed 1 base from V and 2 bases from J, with 13 bases in between. Germline CDR1 reads SQVTM; CDR2 reads ANQGSEA. The CDR3 contains 15 residues. The CDR3 spells CSVEGARGLTDTQYF. CDR3 nucleotide sequence: TGCAGCGTTGAAGGGGCTAGGGGCCTCACAGATACGCAGTATTTT.

This chain joins TRBV30 and TRBJ2-7, with TRBD2 identical over 7 bases. V gave up 2 bases and J gave up 6 bases; unmatched junction bases: 7. The germline CDR1 and CDR2 sequences are GTSNPN and SVGIG (reference sequence). The length of the CDR3 is 13 residues. The CDR3 region is CAWSSGLVGEQYF. In DNA, the CDR3 is TGTGCCTGGAGTAGCGGACTAGTTGGCGAGCAGTACTTC.

This chain uses TRBV28 with TRBJ2-7, with a possible D match to TRBD2 (5 bases). The V gene's germline CDR1 is MDHEN and CDR2 SYDVKM. The CDR3 runs to 13 residues. V was pared by 6 bases and J by 5 bases, with 14 bases between. The CDR3 spells CASREGRWDEQYF. The CDR3 bases are TGTGCCAGCAGAGAGGGTCGGTGGGACGAGCAGTACTTC. The entire variable domain, with the rest obtained from reference TRBV28 and TRBJ2-7, is as follows: DVKVTQSSRYLVKRTGEKVFLECVQDMDHENMFWYRQDPGLGLRLIYFSYDVKMKEKGDIPEGYSVSREKKERFSLILESASTNQTSMYLCASREGRWDEQYFGPGTRLTVT.

This chain connects TRBV7-8 to TRBJ1-5; D ambiguous. The length of the CDR3 is 15 residues. V lost 3 bases, J lost 6 bases, and 15 bases lay in between. Germline CDR1 is SGHVS and CDR2 is FQNEAQ. DNA for the CDR3: TGTGCCAGCAGCTTCTTCCCTGGGTCGGGTCAGCCCCAGCATTTT. Protein sequence: CASSFFPGSGQPQHF.

The chain employs TRBV3-1 (or the pseudogene TRBV3-2) and TRBJ1-4, with 7 bases aligning to TRBD1. The V and J ends lost 1 base and 5 bases, in that order; junction bases with no gene match: 4. From germline, CDR1 is LGHDT and CDR2 YNNKEL (reference sequence). The CDR3 spans 15 residues. The CDR3 DNA is TGTGCCAGCAGCCAAGCCGGGGGACAGAATGAAAAACTGTTTTTT. This encodes CASSQAGGQNEKLFF.

This clone was detected only once. This chain links TRBV18 with TRBJ1-1, with 9 bases identical to TRBD1. V lost 4 bases and J lost 7; bases outside the gene matches: 7. The CDR3 extends over 14 amino acids. The germline V gene has CDR1 KGHSH and CDR2 LQKENI. As DNA, the CDR3 is TGTGCCAGCTCACTGGGACAGGGAGAGGGTGAAGCTTTCTTT. Translating gives CASSLGQGEGEAFF.

V and J are TRBV6-5 and TRBJ1-5; D may be TRBD1 (5 bases). Germline assignment: CDR1 MNHEY and CDR2 SVGAGI. Trimming stripped 5 bases from V and 6 bases from J, with 11 bases between. The CDR3 has 13 residues. The CDR3 is CASSQGLRQPQHF. DNA of the CDR3: TGTGCCAGCAGTCAGGGACTTCGTCAGCCCCAGCATTTT.

This clone was seen a handful of times. V gene TRBV7-9 combines with J gene TRBJ1-2; a weak D match, TRBD1 (5 bases). Germline loops: CDR1 SEHNR, CDR2 FQNEAQ (reference sequence). Trimming removed 5 bases from V and 4 bases from J, with 11 bases in between. CDR3 size: 13 residues. CDR3 bases: TGTGCCAGCAGCCCGGGGGGTAGCTATGGCTACACCTTC. Protein: CASSPGGSYGYTF.